Listed below are T cell receptor beta chains from one sample, sequenced in a study of T-cell reconstitution after alpha-beta-depleted transplantation in children. TCRdb ran MiXCR on the PCR reads and lists one entry per CDR3 protein. The data hold roughly 500,000 distinct CDR3 sequences, with about 30% observed a single time. Here the sequenced sample was PBMCs from the stem cell graft donor, taken from the stem cell graft. The receptors derive from a human donor who donated a stem cell graft to a child with aplastic anemia. Both conserved end residues are part of each CDR3. The order of the fields is V gene, J gene, D gene, clone size, CDR3 protein, CDR3 DNA. The D gene is left open where the match is weak. The size entry is marked missing in some rows and otherwise reads once, few, many or a size class.

v_gene: TRBV7-3; j_gene: TRBJ2-3; d_gene: NA; abundance: NA; CDR3aa: CASSRKGGASTDTQYF; CDR3nt: TGTGCCAGCAGCCGAAAAGGAGGGGCGAGCACAGATACGCAGTATTTT
v_gene: TRBV27; j_gene: TRBJ2-1; d_gene: NA; abundance: few; CDR3aa: CASSPAKLAPSSYNEQFF; CDR3nt: TGTGCCAGCAGTCCCGCCAAACTAGCTCCGAGCTCCTACAATGAGCAGTTCTTC
v_gene: TRBV18; j_gene: TRBJ2-5; d_gene: NA; abundance: NA; CDR3aa: CASSPRGADRETQYF; CDR3nt: TGTGCCAGCTCACCAAGGGGGGCTGACCGAGAGACCCAGTACTTC
v_gene: TRBV5-1; j_gene: TRBJ2-3; d_gene: TRBD2; abundance: few; CDR3aa: CASSLATSGSTDTQYF; CDR3nt: TGCGCCAGCAGCTTGGCTACTAGCGGGAGCACAGATACGCAGTATTTT
v_gene: TRBV20-1; j_gene: TRBJ2-1; d_gene: TRBD2; abundance: few; CDR3aa: CSARGPPAGDHYNEQFF; CDR3nt: TGCAGTGCTAGAGGACCCCCAGCGGGAGACCACTACAATGAGCAGTTCTTC
v_gene: TRBV29-1; j_gene: TRBJ2-3; d_gene: NA; abundance: few; CDR3aa: CSGRAAGRASEVDTQYF; CDR3nt: TGCAGCGGGCGAGCGGCGGGAAGGGCGTCGGAGGTAGATACGCAGTATTTT
v_gene: TRBV7-9; j_gene: TRBJ1-2; d_gene: NA; abundance: NA; CDR3aa: CASSLDLPYGYTF; CDR3nt: TGTGCCAGCAGCTTAGATCTTCCCTATGGCTACACCTTC
v_gene: TRBV5-1; j_gene: TRBJ2-1; d_gene: TRBD2; abundance: NA; CDR3aa: CASSLRTSGSAEQFF; CDR3nt: TGCGCCAGCAGCTTGAGGACTAGCGGGAGTGCTGAGCAGTTCTTC
v_gene: TRBV19; j_gene: TRBJ2-2; d_gene: NA; abundance: few; CDR3aa: CAIRSSGIAGELFF; CDR3nt: TGTGCCATTCGGTCGAGCGGCATAGCCGGGGAGCTGTTTTTT
v_gene: TRBV20-1; j_gene: TRBJ1-1; d_gene: NA; abundance: NA; CDR3aa: CSAGDPTEAFF; CDR3nt: TGCAGTGCGGGGGATCCCACTGAAGCTTTCTTT
v_gene: TRBV7-2; j_gene: TRBJ1-1; d_gene: NA; abundance: NA; CDR3aa: CASSLARPGGTEAFF; CDR3nt: TGTGCCAGCAGCTTAGCGCGTCCTGGGGGGACTGAAGCTTTCTTT
v_gene: TRBV20-1; j_gene: TRBJ2-1; d_gene: TRBD2; abundance: once; CDR3aa: CCAPGTSGIRWGNEQFF; CDR3nt: TGCTGTGCTCCCGGGACTAGCGGGATAAGGTGGGGCAATGAGCAGTTCTTC
v_gene: TRBV24-1; j_gene: TRBJ2-4; d_gene: NA; abundance: NA; CDR3aa: CATSDPGAPKDIQYF; CDR3nt: TGTGCCACCAGTGATCCGGGGGCCCCCAAGGACATTCAGTACTTC
v_gene: TRBV14; j_gene: TRBJ1-2; d_gene: NA; abundance: NA; CDR3aa: CASSPETSNYGYTF; CDR3nt: TGTGCCAGCAGCCCGGAGACGTCAAACTATGGCTACACCTTC
v_gene: TRBV6-4; j_gene: TRBJ2-3; d_gene: NA; abundance: many; CDR3aa: CASSGDPTDTQYF; CDR3nt: TGTGCCAGCAGCGGTGATCCGACAGATACGCAGTATTTT
v_gene: TRBV27; j_gene: TRBJ2-3; d_gene: TRBD2; abundance: few; CDR3aa: CASSLGDGGRAHPDTQYF; CDR3nt: TGTGCCAGCAGCCTTGGGGATGGCGGGAGGGCCCACCCAGATACGCAGTATTTT
v_gene: TRBV5-8; j_gene: TRBJ2-1; d_gene: TRBD1; abundance: many; CDR3aa: CASSSGDRPTDNEQFF; CDR3nt: TGTGCCAGCAGCTCGGGGGACAGGCCGACCGACAATGAGCAGTTCTTC
v_gene: TRBV11-2; j_gene: TRBJ2-5; d_gene: TRBD2; abundance: few; CDR3aa: CASSPGLAGGSALQETQYF; CDR3nt: TGTGCCAGCAGCCCGGGACTAGCGGGAGGCTCCGCCCTCCAAGAGACCCAGTACTTC
v_gene: TRBV6-1; j_gene: TRBJ1-6; d_gene: NA; abundance: NA; CDR3aa: CASSETRVSPLHF; CDR3nt: TGTGCCAGCAGTGAAACGAGGGTGTCACCCCTCCACTTT
v_gene: TRBV5-1; j_gene: TRBJ1-4; d_gene: NA; abundance: NA; CDR3aa: CASSSTTGMKEKLFF; CDR3nt: TGCGCCAGCAGCTCGACGACAGGAATGAAAGAAAAACTGTTTTTT
v_gene: TRBV12-3/TRBV12-4; j_gene: TRBJ2-5; d_gene: NA; abundance: NA; CDR3aa: CASSLPGTWETQYF; CDR3nt: TGTGCCAGCAGTTTACCTGGGACGTGGGAGACCCAGTACTTC